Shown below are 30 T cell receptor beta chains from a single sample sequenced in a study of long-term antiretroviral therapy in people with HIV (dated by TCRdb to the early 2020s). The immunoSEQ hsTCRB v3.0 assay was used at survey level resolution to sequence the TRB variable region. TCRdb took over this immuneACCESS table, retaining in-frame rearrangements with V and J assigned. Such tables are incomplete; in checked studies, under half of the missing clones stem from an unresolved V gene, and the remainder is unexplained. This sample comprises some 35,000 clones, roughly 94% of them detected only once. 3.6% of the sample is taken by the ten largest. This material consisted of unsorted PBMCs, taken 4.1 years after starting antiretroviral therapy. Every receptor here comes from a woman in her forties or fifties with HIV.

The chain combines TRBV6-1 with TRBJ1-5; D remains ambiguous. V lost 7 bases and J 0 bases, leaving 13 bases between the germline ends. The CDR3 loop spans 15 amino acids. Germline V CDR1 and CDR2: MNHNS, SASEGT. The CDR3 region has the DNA TGTGCCAGCACGGCAGACATCTATAGCAATCAGCCCCAGCATTTT. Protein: CASTADIYSNQPQHF.

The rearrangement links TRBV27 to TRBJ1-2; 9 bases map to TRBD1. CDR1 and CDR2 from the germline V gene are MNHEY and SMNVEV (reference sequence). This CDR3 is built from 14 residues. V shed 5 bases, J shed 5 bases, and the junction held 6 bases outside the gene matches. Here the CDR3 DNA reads TGTGCCAGCAGTCCCCGGGACAGGGCATATGGCTACACCTTC. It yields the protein CASSPRDRAYGYTF.

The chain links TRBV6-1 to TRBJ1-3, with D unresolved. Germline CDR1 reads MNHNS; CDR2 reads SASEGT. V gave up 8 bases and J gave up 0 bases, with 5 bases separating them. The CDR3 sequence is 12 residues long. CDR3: CASAVSGNTIYF. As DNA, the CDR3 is TGTGCCAGCGCCGTCTCTGGAAACACCATATATTTT.

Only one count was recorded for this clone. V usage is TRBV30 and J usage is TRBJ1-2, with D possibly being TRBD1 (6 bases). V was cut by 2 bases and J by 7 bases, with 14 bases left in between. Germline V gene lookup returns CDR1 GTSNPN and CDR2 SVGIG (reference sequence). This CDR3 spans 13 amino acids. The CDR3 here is CAWSLMAGVGYTF. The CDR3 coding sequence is TGTGCCTGGAGTTTAATGGCAGGGGTTGGCTACACCTTC.

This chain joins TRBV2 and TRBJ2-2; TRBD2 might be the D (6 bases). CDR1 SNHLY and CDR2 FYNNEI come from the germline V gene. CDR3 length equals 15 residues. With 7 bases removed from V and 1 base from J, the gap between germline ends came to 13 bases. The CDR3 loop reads CASNVEAGNTGELFF. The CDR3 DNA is TGTGCCAGCAACGTGGAAGCGGGGAACACCGGGGAGCTGTTTTTT.

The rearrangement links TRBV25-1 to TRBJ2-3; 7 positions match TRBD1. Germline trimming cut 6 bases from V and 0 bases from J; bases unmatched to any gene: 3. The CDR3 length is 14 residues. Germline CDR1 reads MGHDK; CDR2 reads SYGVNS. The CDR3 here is CASRGQASTDTQYF. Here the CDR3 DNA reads TGTGCCAGCAGAGGACAGGCCAGCACAGATACGCAGTATTTT. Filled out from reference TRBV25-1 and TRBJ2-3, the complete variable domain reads EADIYQTPRYLVIGTGKKITLECSQTMGHDKMYWYQQDPGMELHLIHYSYGVNSTEKGDLSSESTVSRIRTEHFPLTLESARPSHTSQYLCASRGQASTDTQYFGPGTRLTVL.

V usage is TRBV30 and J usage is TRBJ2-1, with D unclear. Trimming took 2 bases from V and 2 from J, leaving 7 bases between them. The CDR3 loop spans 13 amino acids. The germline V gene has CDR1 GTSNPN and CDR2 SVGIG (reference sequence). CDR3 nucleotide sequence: TGTGCCTGGAGTAGGGAAGCCTACAATGAGCAGTTCTTC. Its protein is CAWSREAYNEQFF.

This CDR3 is CSVVFPGTTNTEAFF. The CDR3 nucleotides are TGCAGCGTCGTATTCCCCGGGACAACGAACACTGAAGCTTTCTTT. The J gene is TRBJ1-1, the V gene TRBV29-1; D possibly corresponds to TRBD1 (6 bases). The CDR3 spans 15 residues. From germline, CDR1 is SQVTM and CDR2 ANQGSEA. The V and J ends lost 6 bases and 1 base respectively, with 18 bases between them.

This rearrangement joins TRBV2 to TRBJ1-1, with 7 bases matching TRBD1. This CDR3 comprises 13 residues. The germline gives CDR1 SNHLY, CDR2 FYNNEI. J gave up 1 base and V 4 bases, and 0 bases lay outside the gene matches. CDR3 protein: CASSGQGNTEAFF. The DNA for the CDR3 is TGTGCCAGCAGTGGACAGGGGAACACTGAAGCTTTCTTT. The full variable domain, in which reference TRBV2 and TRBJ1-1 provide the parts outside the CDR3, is EPEVTQTPSHQVTQMGQEVILRCVPISNHLYFYWYRQILGQKVEFLVSFYNNEISEKSEIFDDQFSVERPDGSNFTLKIRSTKLEDSAMYFCASSGQGNTEAFFGQGTRLTVV.

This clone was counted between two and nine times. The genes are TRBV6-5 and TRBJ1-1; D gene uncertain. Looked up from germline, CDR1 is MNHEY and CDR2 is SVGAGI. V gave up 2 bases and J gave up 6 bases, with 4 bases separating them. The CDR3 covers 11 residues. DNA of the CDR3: TGTGCCAGCAGTTACGGGCCTGAAGCTTTCTTT. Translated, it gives CASSYGPEAFF.

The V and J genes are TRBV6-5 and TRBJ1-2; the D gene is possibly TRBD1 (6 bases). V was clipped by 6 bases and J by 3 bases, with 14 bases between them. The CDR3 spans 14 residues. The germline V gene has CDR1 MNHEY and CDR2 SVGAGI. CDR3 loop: CASSRPGGHYGYTF. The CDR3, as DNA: TGTGCCAGCAGCCGTCCCGGGGGCCACTATGGCTACACCTTC.

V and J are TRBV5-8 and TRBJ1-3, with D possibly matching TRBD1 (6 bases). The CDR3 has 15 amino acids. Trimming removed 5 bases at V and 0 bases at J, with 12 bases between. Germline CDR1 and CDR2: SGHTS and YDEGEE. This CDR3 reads CASRRDKLSGNTIYF. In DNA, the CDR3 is TGTGCCAGCAGGCGGGACAAACTCTCTGGAAACACCATATATTTT. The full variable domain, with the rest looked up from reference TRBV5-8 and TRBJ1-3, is EAGVTQSPTHLIKTRGQQATLRCSPISGHTSVYWYQQALGLGLQFLLWYDEGEERNRGNFPPRFSGRQFPNYSSELNVNALELEDSALYLCASRRDKLSGNTIYFGEGSWLTVV.

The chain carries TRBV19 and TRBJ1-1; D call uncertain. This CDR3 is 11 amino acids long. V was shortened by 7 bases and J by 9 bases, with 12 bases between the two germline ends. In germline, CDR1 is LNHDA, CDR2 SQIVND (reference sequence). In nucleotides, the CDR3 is TGTGCCAGTAATTCTGAAGCCCAAGCTTTCTTT. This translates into CASNSEAQAFF. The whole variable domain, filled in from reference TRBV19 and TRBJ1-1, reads DGGITQSPKYLFRKEGQNVTLSCEQNLNHDAMYWYRQDPGQGLRLIYYSQIVNDFQKGDIAEGYSVSREKKESFPLTVTSAQKNPTAFYLCASNSEAQAFFGQGTRLTVV.

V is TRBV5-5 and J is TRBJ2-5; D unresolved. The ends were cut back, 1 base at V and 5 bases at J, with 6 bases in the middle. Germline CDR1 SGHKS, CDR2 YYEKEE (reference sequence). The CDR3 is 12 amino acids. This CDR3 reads CASSLLDETQYF. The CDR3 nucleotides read TGTGCCAGCAGCTTGTTAGATGAGACCCAGTACTTC. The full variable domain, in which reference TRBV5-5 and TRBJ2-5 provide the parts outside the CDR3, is DAGVTQSPTHLIKTRGQQVTLRCSPISGHKSVSWYQQVLGQGPQFIFQYYEKEERGRGNFPDRFSARQFPNYSSELNVNALLLGDSALYLCASSLLDETQYFGPGTRLLVL.

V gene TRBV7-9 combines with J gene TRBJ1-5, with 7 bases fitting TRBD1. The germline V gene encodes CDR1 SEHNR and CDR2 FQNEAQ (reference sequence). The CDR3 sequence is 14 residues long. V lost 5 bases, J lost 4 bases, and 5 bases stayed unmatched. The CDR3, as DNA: TGTGCCAGCAGCCAGGGGGACAGAAATCAGCCCCAGCATTTT. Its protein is CASSQGDRNQPQHF.

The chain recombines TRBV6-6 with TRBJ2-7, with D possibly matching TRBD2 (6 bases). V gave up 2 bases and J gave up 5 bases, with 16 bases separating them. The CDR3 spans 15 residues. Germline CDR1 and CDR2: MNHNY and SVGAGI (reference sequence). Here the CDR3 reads CASSYRAGSEDEQYF. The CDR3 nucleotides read TGTGCCAGCAGTTACAGGGCCGGGAGCGAGGACGAGCAGTACTTC.

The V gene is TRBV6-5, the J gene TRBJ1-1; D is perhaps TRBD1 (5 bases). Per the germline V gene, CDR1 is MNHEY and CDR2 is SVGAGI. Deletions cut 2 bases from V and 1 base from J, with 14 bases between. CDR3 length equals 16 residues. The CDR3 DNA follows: TGTGCCAGCAGTTACGGAGGGGACCGAGGGAACACTGAAGCTTTCTTT. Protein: CASSYGGDRGNTEAFF.

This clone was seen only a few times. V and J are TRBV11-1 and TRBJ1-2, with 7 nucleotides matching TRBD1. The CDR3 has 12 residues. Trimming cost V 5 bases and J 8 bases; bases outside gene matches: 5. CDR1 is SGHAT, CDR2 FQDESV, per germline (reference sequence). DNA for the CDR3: TGTGCCAGCAGCACCACAGGGGACGGCTACACCTTC. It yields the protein CASSTTGDGYTF.

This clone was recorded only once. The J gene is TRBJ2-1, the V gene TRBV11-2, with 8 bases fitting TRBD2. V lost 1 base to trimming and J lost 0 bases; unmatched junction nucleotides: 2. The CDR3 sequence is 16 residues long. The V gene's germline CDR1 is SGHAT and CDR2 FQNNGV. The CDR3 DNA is TGTGCCAGCAGCTTAGGGCGGGGGGCCTCCTACAATGAGCAGTTCTTC. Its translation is CASSLGRGASYNEQFF.

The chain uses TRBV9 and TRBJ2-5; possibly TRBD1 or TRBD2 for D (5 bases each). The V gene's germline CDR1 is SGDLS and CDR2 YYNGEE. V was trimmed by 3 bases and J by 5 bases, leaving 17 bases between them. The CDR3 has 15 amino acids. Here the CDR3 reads CASSGGWGVGETQYF. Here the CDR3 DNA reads TGTGCCAGCAGCGGAGGGTGGGGCGTTGGGGAGACCCAGTACTTC. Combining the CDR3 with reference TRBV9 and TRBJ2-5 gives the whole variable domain DSGVTQTPKHLITATGQRVTLRCSPRSGDLSVYWYQQSLDQGLQFLIQYYNGEERAKGNILERFSAQQFPDLHSELNLSSLELGDSALYFCASSGGWGVGETQYFGPGTRLLVL.

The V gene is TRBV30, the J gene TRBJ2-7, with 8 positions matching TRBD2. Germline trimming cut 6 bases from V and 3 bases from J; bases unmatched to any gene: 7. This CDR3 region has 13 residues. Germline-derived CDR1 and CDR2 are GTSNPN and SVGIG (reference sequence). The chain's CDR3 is CACITSGLYEQYF. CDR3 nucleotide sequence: TGTGCCTGTATCACTAGCGGCCTCTACGAGCAGTACTTC.

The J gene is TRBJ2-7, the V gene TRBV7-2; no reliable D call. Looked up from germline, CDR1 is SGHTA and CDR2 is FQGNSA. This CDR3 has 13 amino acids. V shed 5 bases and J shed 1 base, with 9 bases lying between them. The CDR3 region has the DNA TGTGCCAGCAGCATCACTCATTCCTACGAGCAGTACTTC. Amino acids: CASSITHSYEQYF.

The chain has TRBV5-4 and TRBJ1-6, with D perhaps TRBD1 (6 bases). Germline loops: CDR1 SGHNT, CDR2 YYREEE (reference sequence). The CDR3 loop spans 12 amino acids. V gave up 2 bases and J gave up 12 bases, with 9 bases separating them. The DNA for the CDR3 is TGTGCCAGCAGCTTACCGGACAGACCCCTCCACTTT. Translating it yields CASSLPDRPLHF.

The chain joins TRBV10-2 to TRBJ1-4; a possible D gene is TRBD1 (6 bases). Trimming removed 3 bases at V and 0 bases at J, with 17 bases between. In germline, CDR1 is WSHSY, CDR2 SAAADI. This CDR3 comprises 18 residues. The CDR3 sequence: CASSDFYGGQATNEKLFF. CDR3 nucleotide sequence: TGCGCCAGCAGTGATTTTTACGGGGGGCAGGCAACTAATGAAAAACTGTTTTTT.

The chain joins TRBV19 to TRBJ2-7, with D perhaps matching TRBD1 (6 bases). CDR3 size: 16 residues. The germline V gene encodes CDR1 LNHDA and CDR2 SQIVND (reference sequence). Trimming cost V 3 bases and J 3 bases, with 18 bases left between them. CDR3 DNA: TGTGCCAGTAGTATGATTCCGGACAGTTCCCTCTACGAGCAGTACTTC. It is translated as CASSMIPDSSLYEQYF.

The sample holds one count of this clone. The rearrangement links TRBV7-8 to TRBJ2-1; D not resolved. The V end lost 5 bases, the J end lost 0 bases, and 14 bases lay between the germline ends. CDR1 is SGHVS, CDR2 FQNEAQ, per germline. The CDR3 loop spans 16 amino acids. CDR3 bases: TGTGCCAGCAGCAAAAGGGATCCGAGCTCCTACAATGAGCAGTTCTTC. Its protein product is CASSKRDPSSYNEQFF.

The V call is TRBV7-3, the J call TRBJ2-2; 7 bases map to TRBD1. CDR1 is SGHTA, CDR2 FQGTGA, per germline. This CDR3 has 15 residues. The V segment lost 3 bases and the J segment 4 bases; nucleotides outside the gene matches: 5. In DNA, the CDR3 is TGTGCCAGCAGCTTGAGGGACAGTACCACCGGGGAGCTGTTTTTT. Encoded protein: CASSLRDSTTGELFF.

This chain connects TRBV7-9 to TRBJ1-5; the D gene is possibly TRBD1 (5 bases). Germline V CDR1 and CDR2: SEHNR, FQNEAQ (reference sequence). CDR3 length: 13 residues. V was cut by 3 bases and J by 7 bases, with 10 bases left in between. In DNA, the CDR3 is TGTGCCAGCAGCTTTGGGGGGAAACAGCCCCAGCATTTT. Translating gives CASSFGGKQPQHF.

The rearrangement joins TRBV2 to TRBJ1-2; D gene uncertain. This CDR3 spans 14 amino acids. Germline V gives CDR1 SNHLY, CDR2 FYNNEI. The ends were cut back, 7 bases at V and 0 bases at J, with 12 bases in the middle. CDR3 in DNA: TGTGCCAGCATCGCAGGCCGCTCTAACTATGGCTACACCTTC. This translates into CASIAGRSNYGYTF.

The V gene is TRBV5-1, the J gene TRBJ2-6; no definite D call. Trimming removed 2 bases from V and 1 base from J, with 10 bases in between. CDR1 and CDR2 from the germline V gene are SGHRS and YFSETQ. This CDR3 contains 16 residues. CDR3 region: CASSLSLASGANVLTF. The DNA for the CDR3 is TGCGCCAGCAGCTTATCGCTGGCTTCTGGGGCCAACGTCCTGACTTTC. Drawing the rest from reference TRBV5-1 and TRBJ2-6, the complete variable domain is KAGVTQTPRYLIKTRGQQVTLSCSPISGHRSVSWYQQTPGQGLQFLFEYFSETQRNKGNFPGRFSGRQFSNSRSEMNVSTLELGDSALYLCASSLSLASGANVLTFGAGSRLTVL.